This T cell receptor beta chain came from a study of Graves' ophthalmopathy and Graves' hyperthyroidism. CDR3 size: 14 residues. Trimming took 10 bases from V and 5 from J, leaving 20 bases between them. CDR1 ENHRY and CDR2 SYGVKD come from the germline V gene. Notes on the study in general: The blood repertoire also included most expanded thyroid clonotypes above 0.001 frequency.

Turning to this clonotype: Its antigen is unknown.

Investigators amplified TCR beta CDR3 regions from RNA transcripts. HTBI primers primed a first-round RT-PCR, and a second-round multiplex PCR followed. TCRdb reprocessed the multiplex PCR reads via MiXCR and lists one record per CDR3 protein. The data hold 600,000 to 700,000 distinct CDR3 sequences, with roughly 41% observed a single time. V usage is TRBV10-3 and J usage is TRBJ1-1; maybe TRBD1 (6 bases). The source is an adult man with Graves' ophthalmopathy. Sequenced: peripheral blood. The CDR3 is CASRHSQGTTEAFF. The CDR3, as DNA: TGTGCCAGCAGACACTCACAGGGAACGACTGAAGCTTTCTTT.